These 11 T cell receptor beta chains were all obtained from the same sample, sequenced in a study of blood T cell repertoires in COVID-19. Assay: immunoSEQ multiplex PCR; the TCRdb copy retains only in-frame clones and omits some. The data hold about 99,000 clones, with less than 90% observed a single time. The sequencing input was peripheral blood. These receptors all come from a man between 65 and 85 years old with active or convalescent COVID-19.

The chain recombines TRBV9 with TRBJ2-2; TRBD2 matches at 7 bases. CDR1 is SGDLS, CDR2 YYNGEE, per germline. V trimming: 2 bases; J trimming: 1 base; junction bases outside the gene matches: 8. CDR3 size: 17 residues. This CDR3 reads CASSVFGGTGNTGELFF. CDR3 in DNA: TGTGCCAGCAGCGTGTTCGGGGGGACGGGGAACACCGGGGAGCTGTTTTTT.

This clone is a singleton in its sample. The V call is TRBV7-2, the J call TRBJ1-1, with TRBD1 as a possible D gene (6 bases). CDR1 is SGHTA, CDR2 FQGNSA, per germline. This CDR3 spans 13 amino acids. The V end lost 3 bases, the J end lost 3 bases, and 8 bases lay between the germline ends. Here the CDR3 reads CASSFRQDTEAFF. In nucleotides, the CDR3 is TGTGCCAGCAGCTTTAGACAGGACACTGAAGCTTTCTTT.

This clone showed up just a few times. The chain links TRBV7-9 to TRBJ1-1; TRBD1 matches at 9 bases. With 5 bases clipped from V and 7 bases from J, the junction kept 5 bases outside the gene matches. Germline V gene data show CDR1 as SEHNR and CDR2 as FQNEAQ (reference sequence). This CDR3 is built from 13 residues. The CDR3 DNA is TGTGCCAGCAGCCTCCGGGACAGGGTTGAAGCTTTCTTT. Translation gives CASSLRDRVEAFF.

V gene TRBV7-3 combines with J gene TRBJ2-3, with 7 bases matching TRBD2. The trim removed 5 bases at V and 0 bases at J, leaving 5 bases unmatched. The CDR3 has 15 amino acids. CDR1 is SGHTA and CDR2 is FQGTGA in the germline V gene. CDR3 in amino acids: CASSIIAGSTDTQYF. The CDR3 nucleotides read TGTGCCAGCAGCATAATAGCGGGTAGCACAGATACGCAGTATTTT.

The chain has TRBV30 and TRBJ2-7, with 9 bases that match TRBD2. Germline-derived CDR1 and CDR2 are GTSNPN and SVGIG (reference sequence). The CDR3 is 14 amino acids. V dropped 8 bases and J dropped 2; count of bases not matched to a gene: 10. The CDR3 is CAVAGSGGTYEQYF. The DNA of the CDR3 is TGTGCCGTAGCCGGTAGCGGGGGTACCTACGAGCAGTACTTC.

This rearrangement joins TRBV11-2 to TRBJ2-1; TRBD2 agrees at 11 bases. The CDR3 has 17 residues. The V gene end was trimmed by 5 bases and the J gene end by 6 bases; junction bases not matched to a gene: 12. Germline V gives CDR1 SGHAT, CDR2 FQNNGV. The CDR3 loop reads CASSPRGTSGSPNEQFF. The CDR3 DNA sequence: TGTGCCAGCAGCCCTCGGGGGACTAGCGGATCCCCCAATGAGCAGTTCTTC.

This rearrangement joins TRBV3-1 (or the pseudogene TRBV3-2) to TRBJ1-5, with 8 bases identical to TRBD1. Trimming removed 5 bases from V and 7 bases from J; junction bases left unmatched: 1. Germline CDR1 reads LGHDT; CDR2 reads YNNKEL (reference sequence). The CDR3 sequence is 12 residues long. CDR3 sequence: CASSDRGQPQHF. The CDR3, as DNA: TGTGCCAGCAGCGACAGGGGACAGCCCCAGCATTTT.

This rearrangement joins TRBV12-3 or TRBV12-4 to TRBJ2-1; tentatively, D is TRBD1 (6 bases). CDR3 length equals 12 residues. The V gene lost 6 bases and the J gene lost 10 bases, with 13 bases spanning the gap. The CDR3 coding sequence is TGTGCCAGCAGATACAGGGATTTGGAGCAGTTCTTC. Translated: CASRYRDLEQFF.

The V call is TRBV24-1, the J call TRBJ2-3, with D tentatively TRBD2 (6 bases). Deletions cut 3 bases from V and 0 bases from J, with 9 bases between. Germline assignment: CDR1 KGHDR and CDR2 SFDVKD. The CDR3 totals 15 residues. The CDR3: CATSDPSVSTDTQYF. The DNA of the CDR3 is TGTGCCACCAGTGATCCTAGCGTTAGCACAGATACGCAGTATTTT.

For the CDR3, the DNA is TGTGCCAGCAGCCAAGAGGCCCAGGGGGCACAGAAACTGTTTTTT. This encodes CASSQEAQGAQKLFF. The chain recombines TRBV3-1 (or the pseudogene TRBV3-2) with TRBJ1-4; TRBD1 agrees at 8 bases. Germline CDR1 LGHDT, CDR2 YNNKEL (reference sequence). This CDR3 region has 15 residues. Trimming cost V 0 bases and J 11 bases; bases outside gene matches: 8.

The CDR3 nucleotides are TGCGCCAGCAGCTACACGCTCTCTGGAAACACCATATATTTT. This gives the protein CASSYTLSGNTIYF. V usage is TRBV5-1 and J usage is TRBJ1-3; D is unresolved. The V gene lost 3 bases and the J gene lost 0 bases, with 7 bases spanning the gap. CDR3 size: 14 residues. CDR1 is SGHRS and CDR2 is YFSETQ in the germline V gene.